One and the same sample provided the 18 T cell receptor beta chains below, sequenced in a study of T cells after posttransplantation cyclophosphamide. The protocol was immunoSEQ multiplex PCR, while the TCRdb copy is restricted to in-frame clones and leaves out a portion. The data show 20,000 to 25,000 clones, with none appearing a single time. Sequencing used PBMCs. The receptors come from a woman aged 55-75 years in good health, CMV-negative, and a related stem cell transplant donor.

This clone was seen many times. The chain has TRBV4-2 and TRBJ2-2; 13 nucleotides match TRBD2. The CDR3 totals 19 residues. CDR1 and CDR2 from the germline V gene are LGHNA and YNFKEQ. The trim removed 0 bases at V and 5 bases at J, leaving 9 bases unmatched. CDR3 nucleotide sequence: TGTGCCAGCAGCCAAGACGGTTCGGGACTAGCGGGGATTACCGGGGAGCTGTTTTTT. It encodes CASSQDGSGLAGITGELFF.

Ten or more counts support this clone. This chain joins TRBV6-1 and TRBJ2-3; D is perhaps TRBD1 (5 bases). Trimming stripped 5 bases from V and 4 bases from J, with 16 bases between. This CDR3 region has 15 residues. Germline-derived CDR1 and CDR2 are MNHNS and SASEGT. The CDR3 DNA is TGTGCCAGCAGTAGCGCATGGGGCGGACCAGATACGCAGTATTTT. This codes for CASSSAWGGPDTQYF.

This clone has a count of ten or more. The rearrangement uses TRBV6-5 and TRBJ2-2; 7 bases line up with TRBD2. Per the germline V gene, CDR1 is MNHEY and CDR2 is SVGAGI. V shed 8 bases and J 7 bases; nucleotides not matched to a gene: 4. The CDR3 length is 12 residues. In DNA form, the CDR3 reads TGTGCCAGCGAGCGGGGTAACGGGGAGCTGTTTTTT. It specifies CASERGNGELFF.

This clone was seen many times. V and J are TRBV5-6 and TRBJ2-1; D possibly corresponds to TRBD2 (5 bases). The CDR3 runs 13 residues. Between the trimmed V and J ends, which lost 2 bases and 6 bases, there was a span of 9 bases. Germline lookup yields CDR1 SGHDT and CDR2 YYEEEE. CDR3 DNA sequence: TGTGCCAGCAGCTTAGGGCTAGCCAATGAGCAGTTCTTC. It is translated as CASSLGLANEQFF.

V and J are TRBV10-1 and TRBJ1-5; 10 positions match TRBD1. Trimming took 6 bases from V and 1 from J; bases not matched to a gene: 18. The CDR3 consists of 20 residues. The germline V gene has CDR1 WNHNN and CDR2 SYGVQD (reference sequence). The CDR3 here is CASRPVEGDRGFQSNQPQHF. CDR3 sequence (DNA): TGCGCCAGCAGGCCAGTCGAGGGGGACAGGGGATTCCAAAGCAATCAGCCCCAGCATTTT.

In its sample, this clone was seen many times. This chain joins TRBV11-2 and TRBJ1-2, with a weak D call TRBD1 (5 bases). Germline V gene data show CDR1 as SGHAT and CDR2 as FQNNGV. The CDR3 sequence is 15 residues long. V was cut by 5 bases and J by 7 bases, with 20 bases left in between. For the CDR3, the DNA is TGTGCCAGCAGCGCGACGGGACTGTCTTCGTTTGGCTACACCTTC. Translating it yields CASSATGLSSFGYTF.

This clone was seen a few times. This sequence joins TRBV5-4 and TRBJ2-5; 13 bases agree with TRBD2. This CDR3 has 16 residues. Per germline, CDR1 SGHNT and CDR2 YYREEE (reference sequence). V dropped 1 base and J dropped 11; count of bases not matched to a gene: 11. This CDR3 reads CASSLLLAGGPGEQYF. The CDR3 DNA follows: TGTGCCAGCAGCTTGTTACTAGCGGGAGGGCCTGGGGAGCAGTACTTC.

This clone was seen many times. The genes are TRBV28 and TRBJ2-7; TRBD1 matches at 8 bases. V lost 5 bases and J lost 11; bases outside the gene matches: 11. The CDR3 extends over 13 amino acids. Per germline, CDR1 MDHEN and CDR2 SYDVKM. In DNA, the CDR3 is TGTGCCAGCAGTAGGGGACAGGCGCCGAGAGAGTACTTC. This gives the protein CASSRGQAPREYF.

Ten or more counts support this clone. The chain joins TRBV28 to TRBJ2-7; TRBD2 matches 11 bases. Trimming cost V 5 bases and J 6 bases; bases outside gene matches: 18. Germline CDR1 and CDR2: MDHEN and SYDVKM. This CDR3 has 18 amino acids. In DNA form, the CDR3 reads TGTGCCAGCAGTAACTTAGCCTCCTTAGCGGGAGGGCCCTTCGAGCAGTACTTC. The encoded protein is CASSNLASLAGGPFEQYF. The whole variable domain, filled in from reference TRBV28 and TRBJ2-7, reads DVKVTQSSRYLVKRTGEKVFLECVQDMDHENMFWYRQDPGLGLRLIYFSYDVKMKEKGDIPEGYSVSREKKERFSLILESASTNQTSMYLCASSNLASLAGGPFEQYFGPGTRLTVT.

This clone was observed many times. The CDR3 is CASRFRGPGEAFF. The DNA of the CDR3 is TGTGCCAGCAGGTTTCGTGGGCCCGGCGAAGCTTTCTTT. The genes are TRBV7-3 and TRBJ1-1; D is unclear. With 6 bases removed from V and 8 bases from J, the gap between germline ends came to 16 bases. This CDR3 has 13 amino acids. Germline V gene data show CDR1 as SGHTA and CDR2 as FQGTGA. The full variable domain, completed using reference TRBV7-3 and TRBJ1-1, is GAGVSQTPSNKVTEKGKYVELRCDPISGHTALYWYRQSLGQGPEFLIYFQGTGAADDSGLPNDRFFAVRPEGSVSTLKIQRTERGDSAVYLCASRFRGPGEAFFGQGTRLTVV.

The sample holds many counts of this clone. The V and J genes are TRBV9 and TRBJ2-1; 7 bases fit TRBD2. The V segment lost 0 bases and the J segment 7 bases; nucleotides outside the gene matches: 13. This CDR3 has 17 amino acids. The germline gives CDR1 SGDLS, CDR2 YYNGEE. The CDR3 coding sequence is TGTGCCAGCAGCGTAGGGATGGGGCGGGGAGGGAGTAATGAGCAGTTCTTC. Translated, it gives CASSVGMGRGGSNEQFF.

This clone occurred many times. The gene calls are TRBV7-2 and TRBJ2-7; TRBD2 matches at 11 bases. The CDR3 extends over 13 amino acids. The V gene end was trimmed by 4 bases and the J gene end by 6 bases; junction bases not matched to a gene: 2. The germline gives CDR1 SGHTA, CDR2 FQGNSA. The CDR3 protein is CASSYSGGAEQYV. CDR3 nucleotide sequence: TGTGCCAGCAGCTATAGCGGGGGGGCCGAGCAGTACGTC.

This clone was recorded many times. The V and J genes are TRBV9 and TRBJ1-1; 11 bases match TRBD1. CDR3 size: 16 residues. Germline V gene lookup returns CDR1 SGDLS and CDR2 YYNGEE. Germline trimming cut 0 bases from V and 4 bases from J; bases unmatched to any gene: 5. The CDR3 sequence: CASSVVTGTGGTEAFF. CDR3 in DNA: TGTGCCAGCAGCGTAGTGACCGGGACAGGGGGCACTGAAGCTTTCTTT.

This clone was detected many times. The rearrangement joins TRBV5-5 to TRBJ2-1; 7 bases agree with TRBD1. The germline V gene encodes CDR1 SGHKS and CDR2 YYEKEE (reference sequence). The CDR3 runs 15 residues. The trim removed 3 bases at V and 2 bases at J, leaving 5 bases unmatched. CDR3 sequence reads: CASSSQGWAYNEQFF. The CDR3, as DNA: TGTGCCAGCAGCTCACAGGGGTGGGCCTACAATGAGCAGTTCTTC.

This clone was seen ten or more times. This sequence joins TRBV5-6 and TRBJ2-3; D gene uncertain. CDR1 and CDR2 (germline): SGHDT, YYEEEE. There are 13 residues in the CDR3. V was pared by 5 bases and J by 0 bases, with 7 bases between. CDR3 bases: TGTGCCAGCAGTTCCTCTAGCACAGATACGCAGTATTTT. Its protein is CASSSSSTDTQYF.

This clone was recorded at least ten times. This chain links TRBV7-3 with TRBJ2-1; no clear D. The germline CDR1 and CDR2 sequences are SGHTA and FQGTGA. The CDR3 runs 13 residues. V lost 2 bases and J lost 2, with 4 bases in between. The CDR3 sequence: CASSLGPYNEQFF. CDR3 nucleotides: TGTGCCAGCAGCTTAGGCCCCTACAATGAGCAGTTCTTC.

The chain links TRBV28 to TRBJ2-1; the D gene is possibly TRBD1 (6 bases). V lost 4 bases to trimming and J lost 5 bases, with 15 bases between them. Germline lookup yields CDR1 MDHEN and CDR2 SYDVKM. The CDR3 has 15 residues. As DNA, the CDR3 is TGTGCCAGCAGTTCCCTCGGACAGCCAGACAATGAGCAGTTCTTC. Its protein is CASSSLGQPDNEQFF.

This clone was picked up many times. The rearrangement uses TRBV7-2 and TRBJ1-4, with 10 bases that match TRBD1. CDR1 SGHTA and CDR2 FQGNSA come from the germline V gene. J was trimmed by 10 bases and V by 5 bases; bases with no gene match: 4. This CDR3 has 13 amino acids. Here the CDR3 DNA reads TGTGCCAGCAGCCCGACAGGGGGCGGAAAACTGTTTTTT. Its protein product is CASSPTGGGKLFF. Drawing the rest from reference TRBV7-2 and TRBJ1-4, the complete variable domain is GAGVSQSPSNKVTEKGKDVELRCDPISGHTALYWYRQSLGQGLEFLIYFQGNSAPDKSGLPSDRFSAERTGGSVSTLTIQRTQQEDSAVYLCASSPTGGGKLFFGSGTQLSVL.